This TCR beta chain was recovered during a study of T-cell memory formation after mild COVID-19 (dated by TCRdb to the early 2020s). Background on the whole study: Most TCR sequence clusters were specific to one of the two donors. In a couple of donors, T-cell clones that expanded and contracted after mild COVID-19 were tracked by sequencing TCRalpha and TCRbeta repertoires over time. The cohort comprised two young, previously healthy adult volunteers, one female and one male.

This clonotype has a handful of counts. Its target antigen remains unknown. Base qualities were left out, and no much larger clone turns up one base away. Study-wide findings and limitations: SARS-CoV-2 specificity of the second-wave clones peaking on day 37 was not confirmed. Contracting CD4+ clones turned up mainly in the CM and EM memory subsets, whereas EMRA was where CD8+ clones were enriched. Balanced CD4/CD8 phenotypes were observed for clones contracting from day 15 to 85, whereas a bias towards CD4+ was observed for a second wave of clones expanding from day 15 to 37. Some responding clones were detected in pre-infection memory, suggesting pre-existing cross-reactive memory T cells joined the SARS-CoV-2 response. The study covered only two mild cases, and larger cohorts including severe cases with pre-infection samples were considered necessary.

PBMCs were isolated by Ficoll-Paque density gradient centrifugation. V trim: 5 bases; J trim: 0 bases; unmatched bases: 1. Taken from the germline V gene (reference sequence), the CDR1 and CDR2 loops are SEHNR and FQNEAQ. Including cysteine and phenylalanine, the CDR3 has 13 amino acids. Of the read, only the CDR3 DNA is kept; its 39 bases are in frame from base 1. The sequencing machine was an Illumina NovaSeq 6000. cDNA libraries for TCRalpha and TCRbeta were prepared by 5'RACE using constant-segment primers, with sample barcodes and unique molecular identifiers added. Trizol reagent was used to extract RNA from every sample. Libraries were amplified in two PCR steps, with a second sample barcode and Illumina TruSeq adapters added in the second step. Sequencing of the libraries was done on an Illumina NovaSeq, producing 2 x 150 bp paired-end reads. The published analysis was carried out like this. The reads were demultiplexed and collapsed into UMI-guided consensus sequences using migec v1.2.7. Using mixcr v2.1.11, UMI consensuses were aligned to TRA and TRB V and J templates and then assembled into clonotypes. A clonotype was counted as expanded or contracted only when both edgeR and NoisET called the clonotype significant, with the noise models trained on biological replicates. For edgeR calls, the cutoffs were a false discovery rate-adjusted p below 0.01 and a log2 fold-change threshold of 1. PCA with hierarchical clustering of max-normalized trajectories of the 1000 most abundant clonotypes was used as exploratory dynamics analysis. Separately sequenced CD4+ and CD8+ repertoires were used to assign the CD4 or CD8 phenotype of responding clones. In TCRdb, the public reads were trimmed at Q25 with fastp and aligned with MiXCR, with productive beta chains retained. Each entry merges the rows of one CDR3 protein and shows their most common DNA and genes. The V and J calls, along with clone size, are taken from TCRdb and not from the paper's own processing. The sample table shows over 350,000 distinct CDR3 sequences, and around 24% are seen once. The ten biggest clones cover 8.5% to 9% of the sample.

The sequence links TRBV7-9 to TRBJ2-7, with 7 bases in between that match TRBD2. The sequence was obtained from an adult woman who had mild COVID-19 (a few samples of this study predate the infection). The sample titles of this study are shuffled in the database, so cell type and time point are left out; the donor was told from shared clones. The specimen was PBMCs or a T cell subset sorted from them (not recorded which). The CDR3 sequence is CASSGLVSYEQYF. The sequenced DNA: TGTGCCAGCAGCGGACTAGTCTCCTACGAGCAGTACTTC.